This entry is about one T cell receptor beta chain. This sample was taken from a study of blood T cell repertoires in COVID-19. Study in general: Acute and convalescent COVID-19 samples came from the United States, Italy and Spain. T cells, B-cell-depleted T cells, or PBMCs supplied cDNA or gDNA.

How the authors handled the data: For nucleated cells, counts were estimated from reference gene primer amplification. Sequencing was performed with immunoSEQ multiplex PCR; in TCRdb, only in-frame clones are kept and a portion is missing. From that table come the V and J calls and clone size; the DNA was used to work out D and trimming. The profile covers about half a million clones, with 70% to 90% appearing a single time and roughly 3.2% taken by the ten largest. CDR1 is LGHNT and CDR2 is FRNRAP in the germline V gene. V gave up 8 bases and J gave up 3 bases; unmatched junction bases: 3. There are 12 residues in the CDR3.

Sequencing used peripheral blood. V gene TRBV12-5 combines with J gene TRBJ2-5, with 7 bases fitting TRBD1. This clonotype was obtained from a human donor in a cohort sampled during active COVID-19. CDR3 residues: CASRGTEETQYF. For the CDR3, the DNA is TGTGCTAGTAGGGGGACAGAAGAGACCCAGTACTTC.